The 9 T cell receptor beta chains below were found in one sample sequenced in a study of breast tumors, draining lymph nodes, adjacent tissues. TCRdb passed the multiplex PCR reads through MiXCR, listing each CDR3 protein once. The table has 120,000 or so distinct CDR3 sequences, about 20% seen once. Breast cancer patients provided tissue from their axillary draining lymph nodes. The sample taken for sequencing was axillary lymph node tissue. Receptor source: a female donor with breast cancer. Some clones in this sample may be carry-over from other donors' samples.

This clonotype occurred a few times. A much larger clone differs from this one at a single base, so this may be a read error. CDR3 sequence (DNA): TGTGCCAGCAGTGTACAGGGGACCGGGGAGCTGGTTTTT. Protein sequence: CASSVQGTGELVF. The rearrangement uses TRBV2 and TRBJ2-2; 7 bases are shared with TRBD1. There are 13 residues in the CDR3. Germline values: CDR1 SNHLY, CDR2 FYNNEI.

This clonotype came up a few times. The chain links TRBV28 to TRBJ2-7, with D uncertain. V dropped 3 bases and J dropped 6 bases, with 9 bases sitting between them. The germline V gene has CDR1 MDHEN and CDR2 SYDVKM. This CDR3 contains 12 residues. The CDR3 nucleotides are TGTGCCAGCAGTTTCACTCGGCCCGAGCAGTACTTC. Encoded protein: CASSFTRPEQYF. Full variable domain (missing parts from reference TRBV28 and TRBJ2-7): DVKVTQSSRYLVKRTGEKVFLECVQDMDHENMFWYRQDPGLGLRLIYFSYDVKMKEKGDIPEGYSVSREKKERFSLILESASTNQTSMYLCASSFTRPEQYFGPGTRLTVT.

This clonotype was recorded many times. The chain joins TRBV20-1 to TRBJ2-3; TRBD2 matches at 9 bases. The CDR3 contains 16 residues. V shed 3 bases, J shed 2 bases, and the junction held 9 bases outside the gene matches. The germline gives CDR1 DFQATT, CDR2 SNEGSKA (reference sequence). In nucleotides, the CDR3 is TGCAGTGCTAGCCCCGTAGCGGGGGCCCACACAGATACGCAGTATTTT. Protein: CSASPVAGAHTDTQYF.

This clonotype was recorded many times. The chain has TRBV20-1 and TRBJ2-7; 7 positions agree with TRBD2. This CDR3 region has 13 residues. V lost 5 bases to trimming and J lost 4 bases; unmatched junction nucleotides: 8. The V gene's germline CDR1 is DFQATT and CDR2 SNEGSKA (reference sequence). The CDR3 DNA reads TGCAGTGCTCGCTGGGGGGGACCTTACGAGCAGTACTTC. Translated: CSARWGGPYEQYF.

This clonotype was seen only once. This chain connects TRBV6-6 to TRBJ1-1; possibly TRBD1 for D (6 bases). The germline V and J ends were trimmed by 0 bases and 0 bases, with 11 bases remaining between them. Germline CDR1 MNHNY, CDR2 SVGAGI (reference sequence). There are 16 residues in the CDR3. The CDR3 spells CASSYSNRDMNTEAFF. In DNA, the CDR3 is TGTGCCAGCAGTTACTCGAACAGGGATATGAACACTGAAGCTTTCTTT.

V is TRBV28 and J is TRBJ1-1; 8 bases align to TRBD1. After removal of 4 bases from V and 7 bases from J, the junction contained 14 bases not matched to a gene. Looked up from germline, CDR1 is MDHEN and CDR2 is SYDVKM. CDR3 length: 16 amino acids. The CDR3 protein is CASSSRVGRGLGEAFF. CDR3 coding DNA: TGTGCCAGCAGTTCTCGTGTCGGCAGGGGGCTGGGTGAAGCTTTCTTT.

The sample holds many counts of this clonotype. The gene calls are TRBV6-2 or TRBV6-3 and TRBJ2-2, with D maybe TRBD2 (6 bases). The CDR3 has 14 amino acids. V was pared by 0 bases and J by 6 bases, with 8 bases between. The germline CDR1 and CDR2 sequences are MNHEY and SVGEGT. The CDR3 reads CASSYSTSAGELFF. The CDR3 DNA reads TGTGCCAGCAGTTACTCGACTAGTGCCGGGGAGCTGTTTTTT.

Comment on this clonotype: This may be a read error, as it is one base from a much larger clone. This likely comes from a read error, as the CDR3 has no conserved phenylalanine or tryptophan at its end. The chain couples TRBV24-1 to TRBJ1-2; D call uncertain. The CDR3 totals 11 residues. Germline CDR1 KGHDR, CDR2 SFDVKD. Trimming took off 7 bases at V and 6 bases at J, with 8 bases between the two ends. CDR3 protein: CATRNSDGYTL. For the CDR3, the DNA is TGTGCCACCAGAAACAGCGATGGCTACACCCTC.

This clonotype was seen repeatedly, ten times or more. The chain couples TRBV20-1 to TRBJ2-2, with 9 bases fitting TRBD1. The CDR3 loop spans 14 amino acids. The germline gives CDR1 DFQATT, CDR2 SNEGSKA (reference sequence). After removal of 5 bases from V and 6 bases from J, the junction contained 7 bases not matched to a gene. The CDR3, as DNA: TGCAGTGCTTCGGGGACAGGGAGTTCCGGGGAGCTGTTTTTT. Translated, it gives CSASGTGSSGELFF.